This TCR beta chain was obtained from a study of cytomegalovirus exposure and HLA in healthy donors. Turning to the study itself: Early on, a data release was issued that held 80 million or so unique TCRs from HLA-typed donors.

V was cut by 0 bases and J by 0 bases, with 11 bases left in between. CDR1 SNHLY and CDR2 FYNNEI come from the germline V gene. This CDR3 comprises 17 residues. To note about this clone: Its antigen is still unknown.

The PCR employed 60 Vbeta primers together with 13 Jbeta primers. Using immunoSEQ multiplex PCR, the repertoire was profiled, and TCRdb retains in-frame clones only, with some absent. The data show 200,000 or so clones, under 90% seen once. Overall study findings and caveats: Indistinguishable V segments such as TRBV6-2 and TRBV6-3 were excluded. According to the study, roughly 180 TCR beta chains were cytomegalovirus-associated.

This TCR was sampled from a boy aged 2 to 10 in good health and CMV-seronegative. This chain connects TRBV2 to TRBJ1-4; TRBD1 is a possible D gene (6 bases). Source material: PBMCs. The CDR3 spells CASSEAGEGATNEKLFF. In DNA form, the CDR3 reads TGTGCCAGCAGTGAAGCGGGCGAGGGGGCAACTAATGAAAAACTGTTTTTT. Variable domain in full (rest from reference TRBV2 and TRBJ1-4): EPEVTQTPSHQVTQMGQEVILRCVPISNHLYFYWYRQILGQKVEFLVSFYNNEISEKSEIFDDQFSVERPDGSNFTLKIRSTKLEDSAMYFCASSEAGEGATNEKLFFGSGTQLSVL.